The next 12 T cell receptor beta chains were all read from a single sample in a study of CD8+ T cells in alopecia areata. Extraction and reverse transcription of RNA yielded cDNA as the sequencing template. Clones were read by immunoSEQ multiplex PCR, and TCRdb kept only the in-frame ones, dropping some. The data contain more than 200,000 clones, 65% to 70% of them singletons. The material sequenced was CD4+ T cells sorted from blood, taken at week 0. These receptors originate from a human donor with alopecia areata.

The V call is TRBV30, the J call TRBJ1-1, with no clear D. V shed 0 bases and J shed 6 bases, with 14 bases lying between them. Germline loops: CDR1 GTSNPN, CDR2 SVGIG (reference sequence). The CDR3 is 14 residues long. DNA for the CDR3: TGTGCCTGGAGTGTAGTCCGCGAAGTGGCTGAAGCTTTCTTT. As protein: CAWSVVREVAEAFF.

The chain carries TRBV29-1 and TRBJ1-5; maybe TRBD1 (5 bases). The V end was cut by 4 bases, the J end by 2 bases, with 9 bases between. This CDR3 region has 13 residues. Germline V gene sequence: CDR1 SQVTM, CDR2 ANQGSEA. CDR3 sequence: CSVGGYGNQPQHF. The DNA of the CDR3 is TGCAGCGTTGGGGGGTATGGCAATCAGCCCCAGCATTTT. The variable domain in full, with the rest retrieved from reference TRBV29-1 and TRBJ1-5, is SAVISQKPSRDICQRGTSLTIQCQVDSQVTMMFWYRQQPGQSLTLIATANQGSEATYESGFVIDKFPISRPNLTFSTLTVSNMSPEDSSIYLCSVGGYGNQPQHFGDGTRLSIL.

V gene TRBV5-4 combines with J gene TRBJ2-6; D is uncertain. Germline V lookup: CDR1 SGHNT, CDR2 YYREEE (reference sequence). The CDR3 covers 16 residues. The germline V and J ends were trimmed by 5 bases and 3 bases, with 15 bases remaining between them. The CDR3 is CASRPGPAFGANVLTF. The DNA for the CDR3 is TGTGCCAGCAGACCCGGGCCCGCTTTTGGGGCCAACGTCCTGACTTTC.

This clone was found a few times. The rearrangement links TRBV18 to TRBJ1-3; TRBD1 matches at 10 bases. The CDR3 extends over 18 amino acids. The trim removed 6 bases at V and 2 bases at J, leaving 13 bases unmatched. Germline V gene lookup returns CDR1 KGHSH and CDR2 LQKENI. DNA for the CDR3: TGTGCCAGCTCCCTGACAGGGGGCGTAGGAATGACTGGAAACACCATATATTTT. As protein: CASSLTGGVGMTGNTIYF.

The rearrangement uses TRBV25-1 and TRBJ2-3, with a tentative D call TRBD2 (6 bases). CDR1 and CDR2 from the germline V gene are MGHDK and SYGVNS. With 1 base removed from V and 4 bases from J, the gap between germline ends came to 9 bases. The CDR3 has 14 amino acids. CDR3: CASSEWGVPDTQYF. In nucleotides, the CDR3 is TGTGCCAGCAGTGAATGGGGGGTCCCAGATACGCAGTATTTT.

The chain combines TRBV5-1 with TRBJ2-3, with 9 bases lining up with TRBD1. Germline trimming cut 3 bases from V and 3 bases from J; bases unmatched to any gene: 8. This CDR3 has 16 residues. Germline assignment: CDR1 SGHRS and CDR2 YFSETQ. CDR3 DNA sequence: TGCGCCAGCAGCTCCTTGACAGGGGGACGTACAGATACGCAGTATTTT. This encodes CASSSLTGGRTDTQYF.

The chain uses TRBV2 and TRBJ1-4; D not resolved. CDR3 size: 15 residues. V lost 2 bases, J lost 8 bases, and 15 bases lay in between. Germline CDR1 is SNHLY and CDR2 is FYNNEI. The CDR3 here is CASSEPGQPGEKLFF. Here the CDR3 DNA reads TGTGCCAGCAGTGAACCGGGTCAGCCGGGGGAAAAACTGTTTTTT.

This clone was seen a handful of times. The rearrangement joins TRBV5-6 to TRBJ2-2, with no clear D. Trimming removed 4 bases from V and 4 bases from J, with 11 bases in between. Germline V gene lookup returns CDR1 SGHDT and CDR2 YYEEEE. The CDR3 length is 14 residues. The CDR3 region has the DNA TGTGCCAGCAGCCCCGACCCAGTCACCGGGGAGCTGTTTTTT. It yields the protein CASSPDPVTGELFF.

The V gene is TRBV7-2, the J gene TRBJ2-5; 9 bases are a match to TRBD2. The CDR3 totals 15 residues. The J segment lost 5 bases and the V segment lost 4 bases, leaving 8 bases of the junction unmatched. The germline CDR1 and CDR2 sequences are SGHTA and FQGNSA. CDR3 in DNA: TGTGCCAGCAGCTCTCCGGGACTAGCTGGTGAGACCCAGTACTTC. Its protein is CASSSPGLAGETQYF.

This clone was counted a single time. This sequence joins TRBV5-6 and TRBJ1-1; unclear D gene. The CDR3 runs 13 residues. Per germline, CDR1 SGHDT and CDR2 YYEEEE. Trimming left V 0 bases short and J 7 bases short, with 10 bases between. The CDR3 DNA reads as TGTGCCAGCAGCTTGGCCGGGCAAGGTGAAGCTTTCTTT. Residues: CASSLAGQGEAFF.

This clone was observed a handful of times. The genes are TRBV7-2 and TRBJ1-5; D unresolved. The germline gives CDR1 SGHTA, CDR2 FQGNSA. CDR3 length equals 13 residues. The V gene lost 3 bases and the J gene lost 5 bases, with 8 bases spanning the gap. CDR3 DNA sequence: TGTGCCAGCAGCTTTCGCGGGGATCAGCCCCAGCATTTT. It specifies CASSFRGDQPQHF.

The chain uses TRBV30 and TRBJ2-7, with TRBD2 matching over 8 bases. Germline CDR1 reads GTSNPN; CDR2 reads SVGIG (reference sequence). The V segment lost 7 bases and the J segment 1 base; nucleotides outside the gene matches: 3. CDR3 length equals 12 residues. The CDR3 loop is CALLAESYEQYF. The CDR3 DNA is TGTGCCTTACTAGCGGAATCCTACGAGCAGTACTTC.